A single sample is the source of the 24 T cell receptor beta chains below, sequenced in a study of shared clonotypes between healthy human individuals. Libraries were prepared by immunoSEQ multiplex PCR; TCRdb keeps only in-frame clonotypes and omits some of them. The table records about 2.3 million clones, just over 90% of them present only once. The sample comprised naive CD4+ T cells from PBMCs. Stated subset: CD45RA+ positively selected. These receptors came from a man between 18 and 29 years old in good health. Some clones in this sample may be carry-over from other donors' samples.

This chain connects TRBV5-8 to TRBJ1-1; D uncertain. In germline, CDR1 is SGHTS, CDR2 YDEGEE. V was trimmed by 7 bases and J by 4 bases, leaving 11 bases between them. The CDR3 loop spans 12 amino acids. The CDR3 loop is CASRGWVTEAFF. The CDR3 region has the DNA TGTGCCAGCCGGGGATGGGTCACTGAAGCTTTCTTT.

The gene calls are TRBV29-1 and TRBJ2-3; a possible D gene is TRBD1 (5 bases). Trimming stripped 6 bases from V and 2 bases from J, with 12 bases between. The CDR3 is made up of 13 amino acids. Looked up from germline, CDR1 is SQVTM and CDR2 is ANQGSEA. The CDR3 protein is CSVVREFTDTQYF. For the CDR3, the DNA is TGCAGCGTCGTCAGGGAATTCACAGATACGCAGTATTTT.

Only one count was recorded for this clone. J is TRBJ2-5 and V is TRBV4-1, with 7 bases fitting TRBD1. The CDR3 totals 16 residues. V shed 1 base and J 5 bases; nucleotides not matched to a gene: 10. Germline V gene sequence: CDR1 MGHRA, CDR2 YSYEKL. The CDR3 nucleotides read TGCGCCAGCAGCCAAGTGCAAGGGGGCGCCGGGGAGACCCAGTACTTC. Translating gives CASSQVQGGAGETQYF.

The rearrangement joins TRBV4-3 to TRBJ2-5, with 11 bases fitting TRBD2. The CDR3 is made up of 15 amino acids. V dropped 2 bases and J dropped 2; count of bases not matched to a gene: 1. The germline V gene has CDR1 LGHNA and CDR2 YSLEER. The CDR3 DNA is TGCGCCAGCAGCCAAACTAGCGGGGGACAAGAGACCCAGTACTTC. Translated: CASSQTSGGQETQYF.

The chain combines TRBV5-1 with TRBJ1-1; D is possibly TRBD1 (5 bases). This CDR3 has 14 amino acids. Trimming removed 4 bases from V and 6 bases from J, with 16 bases in between. Germline lookup yields CDR1 SGHRS and CDR2 YFSETQ. The CDR3 region has the DNA TGCGCCAGCAGCGCGGACGGGACCCGGGCTGAAGCTTTCTTT. This translates into CASSADGTRAEAFF.

This chain joins TRBV4-2 and TRBJ1-4, with D tentatively TRBD1 (6 bases). This CDR3 region has 17 residues. V was shortened by 3 bases and J by 7 bases, with 21 bases between the two germline ends. Germline V CDR1 and CDR2: LGHNA, YNFKEQ. CDR3 sequence: CASSQAGARQEVEKLFF. As DNA, the CDR3 is TGTGCCAGCAGCCAGGCAGGGGCGCGCCAAGAGGTTGAAAAACTGTTTTTT.

V usage is TRBV5-5 and J usage is TRBJ2-1, with D tentatively TRBD2 (6 bases). The length of the CDR3 is 16 residues. Germline V CDR1 and CDR2: SGHKS, YYEKEE (reference sequence). V lost 0 bases and J 3 bases, leaving 13 bases between the germline ends. The CDR3 spells CASSLAMGEVYNEQFF. CDR3 DNA sequence: TGTGCCAGCAGCTTGGCCATGGGGGAGGTCTACAATGAGCAGTTCTTC. The variable domain in full, with the rest retrieved from reference TRBV5-5 and TRBJ2-1, is DAGVTQSPTHLIKTRGQQVTLRCSPISGHKSVSWYQQVLGQGPQFIFQYYEKEERGRGNFPDRFSARQFPNYSSELNVNALLLGDSALYLCASSLAMGEVYNEQFFGPGTRLTVL.

For the CDR3, the DNA is TGTGCCAGTAGTAACTCCCGGGACAGGTACGAGCAGTACTTC. Protein: CASSNSRDRYEQYF. This chain joins TRBV19 and TRBJ2-7; 8 bases agree with TRBD1. After removal of 4 bases from V and 4 bases from J, the junction contained 6 bases not matched to a gene. This CDR3 has 14 residues. Germline loops: CDR1 LNHDA, CDR2 SQIVND (reference sequence). The whole variable domain, remainder taken from reference TRBV19 and TRBJ2-7, is DGGITQSPKYLFRKEGQNVTLSCEQNLNHDAMYWYRQDPGQGLRLIYYSQIVNDFQKGDIAEGYSVSREKKESFPLTVTSAQKNPTAFYLCASSNSRDRYEQYFGPGTRLTVT.

V gene TRBV5-1 combines with J gene TRBJ1-1; TRBD1 agrees at 7 bases. CDR1 and CDR2 (germline): SGHRS, YFSETQ. The length of the CDR3 is 12 residues. V shed 3 bases and J 11 bases; nucleotides not matched to a gene: 7. The CDR3 DNA follows: TGCGCCAGCAGCTGGACAGGTCGGGAGGCTTTCTTT. Translating gives CASSWTGREAFF.

The chain has TRBV7-7 and TRBJ2-3; 9 positions agree with TRBD2. Trimming removed 3 bases from V and 6 bases from J; junction bases left unmatched: 7. This CDR3 comprises 15 residues. Germline values: CDR1 SSHAT, CDR2 FNYEAQ (reference sequence). The CDR3 here is CASSFGAGGYDTQYF. The CDR3 nucleotides read TGTGCCAGCAGCTTCGGAGCGGGAGGATACGATACGCAGTATTTT.

The V call is TRBV5-4, the J call TRBJ2-3; D unresolved. CDR3 length equals 14 residues. The V end was cut by 0 bases, the J end by 9 bases, with 14 bases between. Germline V gives CDR1 SGHNT, CDR2 YYREEE (reference sequence). The CDR3 spells CASSLVRDSGTQYF. The DNA for the CDR3 is TGTGCCAGCAGCTTGGTGCGCGACTCCGGAACGCAGTATTTT.

The rearrangement uses TRBV28 and TRBJ2-5; D unresolved. Germline-derived CDR1 and CDR2 are MDHEN and SYDVKM. Between the trimmed V and J ends, which lost 2 bases and 5 bases, there was a span of 9 bases. The CDR3 is made up of 13 amino acids. In nucleotides, the CDR3 is TGTGCCAGCAGTTTAGCGGCCGTTGAGACCCAGTACTTC. It is translated as CASSLAAVETQYF. The whole variable domain, remainder taken from reference TRBV28 and TRBJ2-5, is DVKVTQSSRYLVKRTGEKVFLECVQDMDHENMFWYRQDPGLGLRLIYFSYDVKMKEKGDIPEGYSVSREKKERFSLILESASTNQTSMYLCASSLAAVETQYFGPGTRLLVL.

This chain links TRBV5-4 with TRBJ2-5, with 11 bases matching TRBD2. The ends lost 3 bases at V and 5 bases at J; junction bases unmatched: 9. The CDR3 extends over 16 amino acids. CDR1 is SGHNT, CDR2 YYREEE, per germline (reference sequence). CDR3 region: CASSYLTSGRGETQYF. As DNA, the CDR3 is TGTGCCAGCAGCTACCTAACTAGCGGGAGAGGTGAGACCCAGTACTTC.

V is TRBV5-4 and J is TRBJ2-3; the D gene could be TRBD1 or TRBD2 (5 bases each). There are 16 residues in the CDR3. CDR1 is SGHNT, CDR2 YYREEE, per germline (reference sequence). The V end was cut by 4 bases, the J end by 2 bases, with 17 bases between. The CDR3, as DNA: TGTGCCAGCAGCCCGGGTGGGGGAGCGACCACAGATACGCAGTATTTT. This encodes CASSPGGGATTDTQYF.

CDR3 DNA: TGTGCCACCAGCAGGCCGGGACAGTACAATGAGCAGTTCTTC. Its translation is CATSRPGQYNEQFF. V is TRBV15 and J is TRBJ2-1; 7 nucleotides agree with TRBD1. V shed 3 bases and J 4 bases; nucleotides not matched to a gene: 3. CDR3 length equals 14 residues. CDR1 is LNHNV and CDR2 is YYDKDF in the germline V gene (reference sequence).

This sequence joins TRBV6-5 and TRBJ2-7; the D is unclear. Germline loops: CDR1 MNHEY, CDR2 SVGAGI. V lost 4 bases and J lost 3, with 16 bases in between. The CDR3 sequence is 15 residues long. The CDR3 nucleotides are TGTGCCAGCAGTTTCACCCCAGGTTCCCTCTACGAGCAGTACTTC. As protein: CASSFTPGSLYEQYF.

V is TRBV14 and J is TRBJ2-3, with 9 bases fitting TRBD1. Losses at the gene ends were 3 bases for V and 4 bases for J; bases not matched to a gene: 8. The CDR3 is 16 amino acids. The germline V gene has CDR1 SGHDN and CDR2 FVKESK. In DNA form, the CDR3 reads TGTGCCAGCAGCCAGGGACAGGGTCGAGGGCCAGATACGCAGTATTTT. Its protein product is CASSQGQGRGPDTQYF.

V gene TRBV28 combines with J gene TRBJ1-2; tentative D call: TRBD1 (6 bases). Trimming stripped 6 bases from V and 7 bases from J, with 18 bases between. Germline lookup yields CDR1 MDHEN and CDR2 SYDVKM. The CDR3 runs 14 residues. The CDR3 nucleotides read TGTGCCAGCAGCTCATCTGGGACATTTCTTGGCTACACCTTC. It yields the protein CASSSSGTFLGYTF.

V and J are TRBV27 and TRBJ1-2; 7 nucleotides match TRBD1. The germline V gene encodes CDR1 MNHEY and CDR2 SMNVEV (reference sequence). This CDR3 comprises 16 residues. V gave up 5 bases and J gave up 4 bases; unmatched junction bases: 13. The CDR3 nucleotides read TGTGCCAGCAGTCTCTCCTCGACAGGGATCTTCTATGGCTACACCTTC. It is translated as CASSLSSTGIFYGYTF.

Only one count was recorded for this clone. This chain joins TRBV11-2 and TRBJ1-2, with D unresolved. V was pared by 0 bases and J by 8 bases, with 7 bases between. The CDR3 is 12 amino acids. From germline, CDR1 is SGHAT and CDR2 FQNNGV. CDR3 DNA: TGTGCCAGCAGCTTAGAGGGGAAGGGCTACACCTTC. The encoded protein is CASSLEGKGYTF.

CDR3 amino acids: CATRNTNQPQHF. The CDR3 region has the DNA TGTGCCACCAGAAACACCAATCAGCCCCAGCATTTT. The chain couples TRBV15 to TRBJ1-5; D ambiguous. The V and J ends lost 6 bases and 3 bases respectively, with 6 bases between them. The CDR3 extends over 12 amino acids. Germline assignment: CDR1 LNHNV and CDR2 YYDKDF (reference sequence).

V is TRBV5-1 and J is TRBJ2-7; D remains unclear. Germline V gene sequence: CDR1 SGHRS, CDR2 YFSETQ. The CDR3 runs to 14 residues. V was shortened by 0 bases and J by 2 bases, with 9 bases between the two germline ends. The CDR3 region is CASSLGTTPYEQYF. Here the CDR3 DNA reads TGCGCCAGCAGCTTGGGGACCACCCCCTACGAGCAGTACTTC.

The chain employs TRBV28 and TRBJ1-3; weak D call: TRBD1 (5 bases). The germline V gene encodes CDR1 MDHEN and CDR2 SYDVKM. CDR3 length: 15 amino acids. V lost 8 bases, J lost 0 bases, and 14 bases lay in between. CDR3 sequence (DNA): TGTGCCAGCGCCATCGGGGGTTACTCTGGAAACACCATATATTTT. This translates into CASAIGGYSGNTIYF.

V and J are TRBV5-1 and TRBJ1-1; no definite D call. Trimming cost V 2 bases and J 6 bases, with 17 bases left between them. CDR1 is SGHRS and CDR2 is YFSETQ in the germline V gene. This CDR3 region has 15 residues. The CDR3 nucleotides are TGCGCCAGCAGCTTTGGTGCGGGCGTCGGCGCTGAAGCTTTCTTT. Amino acids: CASSFGAGVGAEAFF.